This T cell receptor (beta chain) was retrieved from a study of cytomegalovirus exposure and HLA in healthy donors. Study-level points and caveats: Listed as cytomegalovirus-associated were around 160 TCR beta chains. The analysis excluded some indistinguishable V segments, including TRBV6-2 and TRBV6-3. It was in a later analysis that TCR association rates were seen to vary by HLA locus, highest for DRB1 and lowest for HLA-C. In vitro experiments confirmed that three CMV-associated chains were specific for CMV antigens.

About this clone itself: Its specificity is not known.

Per the germline V gene, CDR1 is MGHRA and CDR2 is YSYEKL. Trimming removed 0 bases from V and 0 bases from J; junction bases left unmatched: 9. This CDR3 region has 20 residues. Use of 60 Vbeta and 13 Jbeta primers characterized the PCR. Data came from immunoSEQ multiplex PCR; TCRdb stores just in-frame clones and leaves some out. The table lists more than 85,000 clones, 76% of them singletons, with roughly 8.2% in the top ten. The V and J genes are TRBV4-1 and TRBJ2-1; TRBD2 matches 12 bases. The sample consisted of PBMCs. This clonotype originated in a woman aged 50 to 65 in good health and CMV-seropositive. The CDR3 loop reads CASSQDLGLAGKTSYNEQFF. CDR3 coding DNA: TGCGCCAGCAGCCAAGATTTAGGACTAGCGGGAAAAACCTCCTACAATGAGCAGTTCTTC.